This T cell receptor (beta chain) was captured in a study of T cells expressing NK-cell markers. Study background: Obtained from sorted CD3+CD56+NKG2C+, CD3+CD56+NKG2C- and CD3+CD56-NKG2C+ T cells were the TCR beta repertoires. Sequenced donors, eight in total, included seven who were HCMV-seropositive and one who was seronegative.

What made the TCR beta cDNA was 5'RACE template switching with UMIs. TCRdb re-called the 5' RACE reads and shows each CDR3 protein once, DNA omitted. In all, the sample yields hundreds of thousands of distinct CDR3 sequences. The specimen sequenced was blood T cells: a sorted CD56 or NKG2C T cell subset, CD4+ or CD8+ T cells, or bulk PBMC T cells (not recorded which). This TCR was sampled from a man aged 18 to 35 in good health.

The CDR3 protein is CSVEEPLSVAGTNEQFF. The chain couples TRBV29-1 to TRBJ2-1; TCRdb proposes TRBD1, but this gene call is untestable without DNA. The CDR3 is made up of 17 amino acids. The germline CDR1 and CDR2 sequences are SQVTM and ANQGSEA.